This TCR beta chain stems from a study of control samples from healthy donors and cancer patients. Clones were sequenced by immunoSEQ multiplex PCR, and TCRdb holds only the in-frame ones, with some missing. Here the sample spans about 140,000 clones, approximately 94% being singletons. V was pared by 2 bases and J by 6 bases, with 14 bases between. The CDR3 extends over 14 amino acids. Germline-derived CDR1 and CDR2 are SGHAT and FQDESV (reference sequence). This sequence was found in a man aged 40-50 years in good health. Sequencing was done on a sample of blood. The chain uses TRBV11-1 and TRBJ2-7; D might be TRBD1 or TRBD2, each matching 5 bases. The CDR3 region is CASSLQGKEGEQYF. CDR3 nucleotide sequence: TGTGCCAGCAGCTTACAGGGAAAAGAGGGCGAGCAGTACTTC. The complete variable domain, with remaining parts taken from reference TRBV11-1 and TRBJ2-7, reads EAEVAQSPRYKITEKSQAVAFWCDPISGHATLYWYRQILGQGPELLVQFQDESVVDDSQLPKDRFSAERLKGVDSTLKIQPAELGDSAMYLCASSLQGKEGEQYFGPGTRLTVT.